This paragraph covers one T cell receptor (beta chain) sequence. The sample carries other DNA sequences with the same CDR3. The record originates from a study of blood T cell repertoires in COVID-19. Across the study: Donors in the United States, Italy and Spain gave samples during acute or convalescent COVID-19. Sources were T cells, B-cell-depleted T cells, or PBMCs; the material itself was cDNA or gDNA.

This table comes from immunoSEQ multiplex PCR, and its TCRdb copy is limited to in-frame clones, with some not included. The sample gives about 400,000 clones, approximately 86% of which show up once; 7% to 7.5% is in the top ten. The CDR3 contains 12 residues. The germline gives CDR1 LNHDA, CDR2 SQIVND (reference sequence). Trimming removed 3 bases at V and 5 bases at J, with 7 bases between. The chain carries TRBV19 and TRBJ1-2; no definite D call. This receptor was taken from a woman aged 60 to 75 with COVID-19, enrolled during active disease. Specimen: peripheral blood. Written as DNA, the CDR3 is TGTGCCAGTAGTATTCCGGGGTATGGCTACACCTTC. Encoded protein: CASSIPGYGYTF.